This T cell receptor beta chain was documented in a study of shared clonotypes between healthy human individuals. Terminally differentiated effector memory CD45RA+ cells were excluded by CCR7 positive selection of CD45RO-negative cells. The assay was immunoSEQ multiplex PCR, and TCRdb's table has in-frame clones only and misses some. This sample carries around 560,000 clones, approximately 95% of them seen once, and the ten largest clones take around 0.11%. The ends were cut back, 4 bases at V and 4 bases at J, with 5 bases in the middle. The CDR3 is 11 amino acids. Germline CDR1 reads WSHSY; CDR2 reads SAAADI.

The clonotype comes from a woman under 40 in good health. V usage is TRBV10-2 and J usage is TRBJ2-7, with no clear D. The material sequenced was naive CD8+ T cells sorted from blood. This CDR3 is CASSAPYEQYF. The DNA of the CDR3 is TGCGCCAGCAGTGCCCCGTACGAGCAGTACTTC.